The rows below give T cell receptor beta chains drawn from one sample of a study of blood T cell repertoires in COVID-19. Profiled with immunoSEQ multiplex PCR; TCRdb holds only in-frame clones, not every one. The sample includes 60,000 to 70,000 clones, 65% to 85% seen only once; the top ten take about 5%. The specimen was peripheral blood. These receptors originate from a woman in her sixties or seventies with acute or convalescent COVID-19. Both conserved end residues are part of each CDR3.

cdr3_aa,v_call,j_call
CASIKGGVVTEAFF,TRBV28,TRBJ1-1
CASRLGQGISTDTQYF,TRBV3-1/TRBV3-2,TRBJ2-3
CASSLVATSGNTIYF,TRBV5-1,TRBJ1-3
CASSQERQDPNYGYTF,TRBV4-1,TRBJ1-2
CASSLDTGQAKNIQYF,TRBV5-6,TRBJ2-4
CASSSRQGAQSPLHF,TRBV5-1,TRBJ1-6
CASSLEGIRTDTQYF,TRBV11-1,TRBJ2-3
CASSYGQGAPPLHF,TRBV6-2/TRBV6-3,TRBJ1-6
CASSERGSSGNTIYF,TRBV7-9,TRBJ1-3
CASSQLQVRRGAENEQFF,TRBV4-2,TRBJ2-1
CASSLDRGANSPLHF,TRBV5-1,TRBJ1-6
CASSPSLLSSYNSPLHF,TRBV5-5,TRBJ1-6
CASSLYGTPFLNTEAFF,TRBV5-1,TRBJ1-1
CASKFIYRGKNEQFF,TRBV21-1,TRBJ2-1
CASSIWTSGGNEQFF,TRBV19,TRBJ2-1
CASSVGLVGSQFF,TRBV7-9,TRBJ2-1
CASSLKRRGEAFF,TRBV3-1/TRBV3-2,TRBJ1-1
CATQRGTRGSYNEQFF,TRBV27,TRBJ2-1
CASSLWAGGPTGELFF,TRBV7-2,TRBJ2-2
CASSTGTGDRTQYF,TRBV6-2/TRBV6-3,TRBJ2-5
CASRTGLTDTQYF,TRBV2,TRBJ2-3
CASRVQGAFTEAFF,TRBV6-5,TRBJ1-1
CASSIAGGRTNEQFF,TRBV19,TRBJ2-1
CASSLAGQGARNTEAFF,TRBV5-1,TRBJ1-1
CASSFSGRNQPQHF,TRBV19,TRBJ1-5
CASSLSGRNTEAFF,TRBV11-2,TRBJ1-1
CASSPGKGSQGEKLFF,TRBV7-2,TRBJ1-4
CATRAGGGRDTQYF,TRBV15,TRBJ2-3
CASSPEQVYYGYTF,TRBV7-9,TRBJ1-2
CASTFSGRRETQYF,TRBV6-6,TRBJ2-5
CASSSPPGQGTDTQYF,TRBV5-1,TRBJ2-3
CASSEVGALNYGYTF,TRBV25-1,TRBJ1-2